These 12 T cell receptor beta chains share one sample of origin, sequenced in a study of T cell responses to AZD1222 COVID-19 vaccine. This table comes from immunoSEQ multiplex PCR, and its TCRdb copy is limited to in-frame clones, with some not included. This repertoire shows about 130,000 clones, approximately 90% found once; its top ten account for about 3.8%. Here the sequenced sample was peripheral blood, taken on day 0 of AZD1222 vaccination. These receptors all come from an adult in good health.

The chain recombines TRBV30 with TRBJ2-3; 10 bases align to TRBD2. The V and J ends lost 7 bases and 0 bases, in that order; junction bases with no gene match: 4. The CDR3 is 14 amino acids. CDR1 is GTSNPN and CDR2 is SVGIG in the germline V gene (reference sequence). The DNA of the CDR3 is TGTGCCTTTGCTAGCGGGGGAAGCACAGATACGCAGTATTTT. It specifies CAFASGGSTDTQYF. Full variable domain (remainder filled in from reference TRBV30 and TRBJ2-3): SQTIHQWPATLVQPVGSPLSLECTVEGTSNPNLYWYRQAAGRGLQLLFYSVGIGQISSEVPQNLSASRPQDRQFILSSKKLLLSDSGFYLCAFASGGSTDTQYFGPGTRLTVL.

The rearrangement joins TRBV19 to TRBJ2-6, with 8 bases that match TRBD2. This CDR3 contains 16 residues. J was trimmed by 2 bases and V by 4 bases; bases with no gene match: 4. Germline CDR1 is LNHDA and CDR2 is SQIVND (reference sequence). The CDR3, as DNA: TGTGCCAGTAGTACCCTCGGGGGGGCTGGGGCCAACGTCCTGACTTTC. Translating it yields CASSTLGGAGANVLTF. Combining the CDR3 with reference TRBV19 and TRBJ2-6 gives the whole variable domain DGGITQSPKYLFRKEGQNVTLSCEQNLNHDAMYWYRQDPGQGLRLIYYSQIVNDFQKGDIAEGYSVSREKKESFPLTVTSAQKNPTAFYLCASSTLGGAGANVLTFGAGSRLTVL.

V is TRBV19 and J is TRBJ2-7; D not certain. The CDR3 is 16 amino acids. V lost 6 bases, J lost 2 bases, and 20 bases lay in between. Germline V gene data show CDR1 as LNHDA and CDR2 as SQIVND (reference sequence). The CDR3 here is CASSRTFLPPTYEQYF. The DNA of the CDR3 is TGTGCCAGTAGCCGGACCTTCCTACCTCCGACCTACGAGCAGTACTTC.

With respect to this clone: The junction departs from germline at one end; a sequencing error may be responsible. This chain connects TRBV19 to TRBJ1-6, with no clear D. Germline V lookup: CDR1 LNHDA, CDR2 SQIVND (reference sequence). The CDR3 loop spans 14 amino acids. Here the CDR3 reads CASSLDPADSPLHF. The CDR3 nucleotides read TGTGCCAGTAGTCTAGACCCCGCGGATTCACCCCTCCACTTT.

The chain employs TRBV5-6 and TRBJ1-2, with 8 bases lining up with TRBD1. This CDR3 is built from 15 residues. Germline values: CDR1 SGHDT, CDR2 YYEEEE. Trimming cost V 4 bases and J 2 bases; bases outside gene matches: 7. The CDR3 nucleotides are TGTGCCAGCAGCCCCGGGACAGGAGAGAACTATGGCTACACCTTC. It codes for CASSPGTGENYGYTF.

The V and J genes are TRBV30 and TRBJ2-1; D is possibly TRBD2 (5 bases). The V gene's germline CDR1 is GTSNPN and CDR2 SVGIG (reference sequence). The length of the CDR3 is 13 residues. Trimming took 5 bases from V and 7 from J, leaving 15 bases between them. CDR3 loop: CAWPAVTRNEQFF. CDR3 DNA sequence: TGTGCCTGGCCTGCGGTCACTAGGAATGAGCAGTTCTTC.

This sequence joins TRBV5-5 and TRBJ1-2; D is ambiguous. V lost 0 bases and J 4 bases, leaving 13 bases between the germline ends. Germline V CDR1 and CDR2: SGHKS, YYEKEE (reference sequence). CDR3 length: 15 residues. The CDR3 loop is CASSLAPAEAYGYTF. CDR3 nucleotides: TGTGCCAGCAGCTTGGCCCCAGCAGAGGCCTATGGCTACACCTTC.

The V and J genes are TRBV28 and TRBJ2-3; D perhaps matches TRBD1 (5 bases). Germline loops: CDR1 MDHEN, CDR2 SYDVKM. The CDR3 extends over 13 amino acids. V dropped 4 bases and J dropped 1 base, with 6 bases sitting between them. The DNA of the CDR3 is TGTGCCAGCAGTTGGGGCCGCACAGATACGCAGTATTTT. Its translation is CASSWGRTDTQYF.

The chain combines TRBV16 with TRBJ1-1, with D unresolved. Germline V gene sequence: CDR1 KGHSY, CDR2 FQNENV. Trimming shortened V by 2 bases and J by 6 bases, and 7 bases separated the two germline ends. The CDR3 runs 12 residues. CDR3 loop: CASSQPGAEAFF. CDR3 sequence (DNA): TGTGCCAGCAGCCAACCGGGCGCTGAAGCTTTCTTT.

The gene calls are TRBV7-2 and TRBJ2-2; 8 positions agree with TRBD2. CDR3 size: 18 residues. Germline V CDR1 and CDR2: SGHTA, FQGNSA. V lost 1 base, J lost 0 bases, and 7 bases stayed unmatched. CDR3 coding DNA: TGTGCCAGCAGCTTAGGCTTAGCGGGATCCGCGAACACCGGGGAGCTGTTTTTT. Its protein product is CASSLGLAGSANTGELFF.

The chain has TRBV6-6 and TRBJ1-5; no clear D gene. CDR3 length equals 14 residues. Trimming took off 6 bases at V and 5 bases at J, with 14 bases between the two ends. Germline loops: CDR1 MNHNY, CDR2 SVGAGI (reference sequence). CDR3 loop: CASRAGARDQPQHF. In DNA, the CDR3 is TGTGCCAGCAGGGCGGGAGCCCGAGATCAGCCCCAGCATTTT.

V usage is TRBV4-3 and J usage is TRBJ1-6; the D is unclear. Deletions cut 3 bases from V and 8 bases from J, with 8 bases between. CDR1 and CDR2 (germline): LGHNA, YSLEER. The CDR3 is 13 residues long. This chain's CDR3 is CASSQDYYSPLHF. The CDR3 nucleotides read TGCGCCAGCAGCCAGGATTATTATTCACCCCTCCACTTT.